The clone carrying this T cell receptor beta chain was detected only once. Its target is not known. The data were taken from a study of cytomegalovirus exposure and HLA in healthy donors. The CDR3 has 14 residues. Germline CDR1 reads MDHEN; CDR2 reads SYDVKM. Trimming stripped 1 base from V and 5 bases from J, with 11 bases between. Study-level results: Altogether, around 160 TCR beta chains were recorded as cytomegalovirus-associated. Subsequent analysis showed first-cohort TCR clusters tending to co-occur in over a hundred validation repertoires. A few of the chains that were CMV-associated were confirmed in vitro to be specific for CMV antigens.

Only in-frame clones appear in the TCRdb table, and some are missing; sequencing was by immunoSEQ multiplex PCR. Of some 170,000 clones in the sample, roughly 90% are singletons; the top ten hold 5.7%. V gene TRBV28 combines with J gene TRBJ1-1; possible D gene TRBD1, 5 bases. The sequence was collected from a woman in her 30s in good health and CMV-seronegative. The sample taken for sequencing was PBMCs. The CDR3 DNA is TGTGCCAGCAGTTTATTGGGGGGAAGGACTGAAGCTTTCTTT. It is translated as CASSLLGGRTEAFF.